In its sample, the clone carrying this T cell receptor (beta chain) was seen many times. Its antigen remains unidentified. Germline CDR1 is SEHNR and CDR2 is FQNEAQ (reference sequence). The CDR3 has 15 amino acids. The V and J ends lost 7 bases and 4 bases respectively, with 19 bases between them. With iRepertoire HTBI primers and Arm-PCR of CDR3 regions, TCR beta libraries were built. MiXCR was run by TCRdb on the multiplex PCR reads, yielding one entry per CDR3 protein. The sample lists under 700,000 distinct CDR3 sequences; around 16% were seen once. Described time point: newly diagnosed GD, antithyroid drugs for less than 3 months. PBMC-derived RNA was used for the TCR library. The sample is drawn from a study of regulatory T cells in long-lasting Graves disease. Study-level points and caveats: Analyses excluded thyroid tissue, covering peripheral blood alone. Persistent patients had a count of shared public clonotypes (around 2,700) that exceeded that of new patients (approximately 1,000). Patients with persistent disease showed a bias toward TRBV28, TRBJ1-2 and TRBJ2-5.

These records were also assigned to another study, of T cells in Graves' hyperthyroidism and ophthalmopathy. As that study records: Classification by a 13 V-J model distinguished ophthalmopathy from stable hyperthyroidism.

J is TRBJ2-5 and V is TRBV7-9; D is perhaps TRBD2 (5 bases). The sequenced sample was peripheral blood mononuclear cells (PBMCs), obtained at new diagnosis, from a patient treated with antithyroid drugs. The sequence was collected from a woman aged 40-60 years with Graves disease. CDR3 in DNA: TGTGCCAGCACTCTTGGCGGACCACGGGGAGAGACCCAGTACTTC. This encodes CASTLGGPRGETQYF.